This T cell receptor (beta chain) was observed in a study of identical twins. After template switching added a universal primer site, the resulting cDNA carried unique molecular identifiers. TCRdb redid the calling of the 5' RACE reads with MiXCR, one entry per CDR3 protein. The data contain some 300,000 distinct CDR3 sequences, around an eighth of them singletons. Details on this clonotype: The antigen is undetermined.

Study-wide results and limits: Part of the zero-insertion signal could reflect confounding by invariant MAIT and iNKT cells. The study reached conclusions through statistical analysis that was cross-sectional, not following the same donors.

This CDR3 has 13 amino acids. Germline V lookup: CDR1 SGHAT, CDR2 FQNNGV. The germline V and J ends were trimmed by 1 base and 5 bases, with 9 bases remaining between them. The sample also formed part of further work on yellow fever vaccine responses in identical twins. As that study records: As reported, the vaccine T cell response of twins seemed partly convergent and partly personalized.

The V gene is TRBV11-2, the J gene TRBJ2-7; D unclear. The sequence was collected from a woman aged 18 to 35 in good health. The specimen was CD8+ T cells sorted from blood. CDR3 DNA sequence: TGTGCCAGCAGCTTAGGGCCATTTAACGAGCAGTACGTC. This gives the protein CASSLGPFNEQYV.